This entry lists 21 T cell receptor beta chains sequenced from one sample in a study of regulatory T cells in long-lasting Graves disease. CDR3 regions were amplified by Arm-PCR using iRepertoire HTBI primers to build TCR beta libraries. TCRdb redid the calling of the multiplex PCR reads with MiXCR, one entry per CDR3 protein. The data show hundreds of thousands of distinct CDR3 sequences, with roughly 21% seen just once and around 15% held by the top ten. Time point noted: persistent/refractory GD, antithyroid drugs over 5 years with positive TRAb. Scientists built the TCR library using RNA that was extracted from PBMCs. Specimen: peripheral blood mononuclear cells (PBMCs), collected when the disease was refractory, from a patient treated with antithyroid drugs. The receptors were gathered from a female donor with Graves disease.

This clonotype turned up a few times. The V call is TRBV29-1, the J call TRBJ2-3; D is perhaps TRBD1 or TRBD2 (5 bases each). This CDR3 region has 15 residues. Trimming cost V 5 bases and J 2 bases, with 17 bases left between them. Germline V gene sequence: CDR1 SQVTM, CDR2 ANQGSEA. CDR3 nucleotides: TGCAGCGTTACAGGCCCCCTAGCACACACAGATACGCAGTATTTT. It translates to CSVTGPLAHTDTQYF.

Comments on this clonotype: A much larger clone lies a single base off, so this may be a read error. The V gene is TRBV6-1, the J gene TRBJ2-7; 8 positions agree with TRBD1. V was clipped by 4 bases and J by 5 bases; unmatched bases: 7. Germline CDR1 is MNHNS and CDR2 is SASEGT. The CDR3 has 14 residues. The chain's CDR3 is CASSAGTGGDEQYF. The CDR3 coding sequence is TGTGCCAGCAGTGCGGGGACAGGTGGTGACGAGCAGTACTTC.

At least ten counts were recorded for this clonotype. The chain couples TRBV28 to TRBJ2-2; no clear D gene. V lost 11 bases to trimming and J lost 0 bases, with 7 bases between them. This CDR3 region has 12 residues. Germline loops: CDR1 MDHEN, CDR2 SYDVKM. The CDR3 protein is CAERANTGELFF. In DNA, the CDR3 is TGTGCCGAGAGAGCGAACACCGGGGAGCTGTTTTTT.

At least ten counts were recorded for this clonotype. The chain links TRBV12-3 or TRBV12-4 to TRBJ1-2; D is unclear. The CDR3 extends over 13 amino acids. The V gene lost 8 bases and the J gene lost 6 bases, with 16 bases spanning the gap. Written as DNA, the CDR3 is TGTGCCAGCGCTAACGGCAGGCTAAATGGCTACACCTTC. It translates to CASANGRLNGYTF.

The chain employs TRBV5-4 and TRBJ2-7; 10 bases agree with TRBD2. Germline V lookup: CDR1 SGHNT, CDR2 YYREEE (reference sequence). J was trimmed by 5 bases and V by 1 base; bases with no gene match: 3. This CDR3 comprises 14 residues. The CDR3 loop is CASSLTSGMNEQYF. As DNA, the CDR3 is TGTGCCAGCAGCTTGACTAGCGGGATGAACGAGCAGTACTTC.

This chain joins TRBV19 and TRBJ1-1; tentatively, D is TRBD1 (5 bases). Germline assignment: CDR1 LNHDA and CDR2 SQIVND (reference sequence). V shed 6 bases and J shed 8 bases, with 10 bases lying between them. The CDR3 totals 11 residues. The CDR3 sequence: CASRSGAEAFF. DNA for the CDR3: TGTGCCAGTAGAAGTGGGGCAGAAGCTTTCTTT.

This clonotype has a count of ten or more. The chain couples TRBV12-3 or TRBV12-4 to TRBJ1-1; D perhaps matches TRBD1 (6 bases). This CDR3 has 14 residues. The V end lost 7 bases, the J end lost 0 bases, and 12 bases lay between the germline ends. The DNA of the CDR3 is TGTGCCAGCAACCATTGGGGGCTGAACACTGAAGCTTTCTTT. Its translation is CASNHWGLNTEAFF.

The chain has TRBV10-2 and TRBJ2-5; 8 bases align to TRBD2. V was pared by 7 bases and J by 1 base, with 11 bases of the junction left unmatched. Germline-derived CDR1 and CDR2 are WSHSY and SAAADI. The CDR3 loop spans 16 amino acids. CDR3 bases: TGCGCCAGCAAAAGAAATGGCGGGAGGCTCCAAGAGACCCAGTACTTC. This encodes CASKRNGGRLQETQYF.

In its sample, this clonotype was seen many times. In DNA, the CDR3 is TGTGCCACATCGGGGGGAAGGGTCGAGCAGTACTTC. This sequence encodes CATSGGRVEQYF. The V call is TRBV11-2, the J call TRBJ2-7, with 7 positions matching TRBD2. Germline CDR1 reads SGHAT; CDR2 reads FQNNGV. J was trimmed by 6 bases and V by 10 bases; bases with no gene match: 9. CDR3 length: 12 residues.

Many counts were recorded for this clonotype. This CDR3 reads CASSGVGQTEQPQHF. In DNA form, the CDR3 reads TGTGCCAGCAGTGGCGTTGGACAGACAGAGCAGCCCCAGCATTTT. V is TRBV28 and J is TRBJ1-5; weak D call: TRBD1 (6 bases). Trimming removed 5 bases at V and 7 bases at J, with 18 bases between. The germline V gene encodes CDR1 MDHEN and CDR2 SYDVKM. This CDR3 has 15 amino acids.

This clonotype has at least ten counts. This sequence joins TRBV20-1 and TRBJ1-5; TRBD1 matches at 8 bases. This CDR3 has 14 residues. Looked up from germline, CDR1 is DFQATT and CDR2 is SNEGSKA (reference sequence). V gave up 6 bases and J gave up 6 bases; unmatched junction bases: 10. The chain's CDR3 is CSALTGAVGQPQHF. CDR3 DNA: TGCAGTGCATTGACAGGGGCGGTCGGTCAGCCCCAGCATTTT.

The gene calls are TRBV25-1 and TRBJ2-7; 8 bases fit TRBD1. The J segment lost 6 bases and the V segment lost 2 bases, leaving 6 bases of the junction unmatched. Germline V gene sequence: CDR1 MGHDK, CDR2 SYGVNS. The CDR3 totals 14 residues. The CDR3 DNA is TGTGCCAGCAGTGAAGTAGGGACAGGAGGCGAGCAGTACTTC. Its translation is CASSEVGTGGEQYF.

This clonotype has more than one count but fewer than ten. The CDR3 carries no conserved terminal phenylalanine or tryptophan, so it likely arises from a read error. The V and J genes are TRBV7-9 and TRBJ2-7, with D perhaps TRBD2 (5 bases). Deletions cut 1 base from V and 3 bases from J, with 10 bases between. Germline assignment: CDR1 SEHNR and CDR2 FQNEAQ (reference sequence). The CDR3 contains 14 residues. The CDR3 region has the DNA TGTGCCAGCAGCTTAGGTGGGAGAGACTACGAGCAGTACCTC. This translates into CASSLGGRDYEQYL.

This clonotype has a count of ten or more. V is TRBV2 and J is TRBJ1-6; maybe TRBD1 (5 bases). The CDR3 is 16 residues long. The V end lost 1 base, the J end lost 7 bases, and 14 bases lay between the germline ends. Germline V gene data show CDR1 as SNHLY and CDR2 as FYNNEI. CDR3 coding DNA: TGTGCCAGCAGTGAAGAAGGATCAGGGTCGAATTCACCCCTCCACTTT. Amino acid sequence: CASSEEGSGSNSPLHF.

This clonotype was observed at least ten times. This chain uses TRBV27 with TRBJ1-5, with 10 nucleotides matching TRBD1. Germline assignment: CDR1 MNHEY and CDR2 SMNVEV (reference sequence). CDR3 length: 15 residues. Trimming cost V 5 bases and J 5 bases; bases outside gene matches: 6. The chain's CDR3 is CASSPGQGHYQPQHF. DNA for the CDR3: TGTGCCAGCAGTCCGGGACAGGGGCACTATCAGCCCCAGCATTTT.

The chain links TRBV9 to TRBJ1-2, with no clear D. Trimming removed 0 bases from V and 8 bases from J, with 11 bases in between. The germline V gene encodes CDR1 SGDLS and CDR2 YYNGEE. There are 13 residues in the CDR3. CDR3 in amino acids: CASSVEFSGGYTF. In DNA form, the CDR3 reads TGTGCCAGCAGCGTAGAGTTTTCGGGGGGCTACACCTTC.

This clonotype occurred many times. This CDR3 is CASSSGQFSNQPQHF. CDR3 in DNA: TGTGCCAGCAGCTCAGGACAGTTTAGCAATCAGCCCCAGCATTTT. This chain joins TRBV28 and TRBJ1-5; the D gene is possibly TRBD1 (6 bases). CDR1 and CDR2 (germline): MDHEN, SYDVKM. This CDR3 has 15 amino acids. V lost 6 bases to trimming and J lost 0 bases, with 12 bases between them.

This clonotype has at least ten counts. The V and J genes are TRBV28 and TRBJ2-7; D unresolved. The CDR3 sequence is 14 residues long. V lost 3 bases, J lost 4 bases, and 13 bases lay in between. Germline CDR1 MDHEN, CDR2 SYDVKM. In DNA, the CDR3 is TGTGCCAGCAGTTTGGCCACCTCTGGATACGAGCAGTACTTC. Amino acids: CASSLATSGYEQYF.

This clonotype was seen a handful of times. The V and J genes are TRBV20-1 and TRBJ1-3; no clear D gene. The CDR3 runs to 16 residues. Trimming removed 0 bases at V and 0 bases at J, with 12 bases between. Germline V gene sequence: CDR1 DFQATT, CDR2 SNEGSKA (reference sequence). CDR3 sequence (DNA): TGCAGTGCTAGAGATCGAGTCGGCTCCTCTGGAAACACCATATATTTT. This gives the protein CSARDRVGSSGNTIYF.

Comment on this clonotype: Possible read error: a much larger clone is one base away. The chain combines TRBV28 with TRBJ2-7, with D perhaps TRBD1 or TRBD2 (6 bases each). CDR3 length: 14 amino acids. The germline gives CDR1 MDHEN, CDR2 SYDVKM. V lost 8 bases, J lost 6 bases, and 20 bases lay in between. The CDR3 loop is CASGLTGGDCEQYF. In DNA form, the CDR3 reads TGTGCCAGCGGTCTGACAGGAGGGGATTGCGAGCAGTACTTC.

For this clonotype: This CDR3 is missing its conserved last phenylalanine or tryptophan, likely due to a read error. V and J are TRBV7-3 and TRBJ1-1, with D unresolved. The CDR3 covers 14 residues. With 2 bases removed from V and 5 bases from J, the gap between germline ends came to 12 bases. Per germline, CDR1 SGHTA and CDR2 FQGTGA. The CDR3 here is CASSLESGGTEAFL. CDR3 nucleotide sequence: TGTGCCAGCAGCTTAGAATCCGGAGGGACTGAAGCTTTCCTT.